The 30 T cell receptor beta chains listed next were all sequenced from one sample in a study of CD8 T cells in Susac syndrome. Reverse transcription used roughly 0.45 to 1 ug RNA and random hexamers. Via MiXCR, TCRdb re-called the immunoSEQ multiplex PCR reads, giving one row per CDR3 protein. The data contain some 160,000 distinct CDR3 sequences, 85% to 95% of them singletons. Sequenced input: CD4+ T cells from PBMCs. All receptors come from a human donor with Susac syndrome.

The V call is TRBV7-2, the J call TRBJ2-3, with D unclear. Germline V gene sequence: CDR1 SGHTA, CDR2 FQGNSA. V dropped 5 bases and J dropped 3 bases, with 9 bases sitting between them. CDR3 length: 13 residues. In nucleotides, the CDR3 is TGTGCCAGCAGCCCGGAGCCTACAGATACGCAGTATTTT. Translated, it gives CASSPEPTDTQYF.

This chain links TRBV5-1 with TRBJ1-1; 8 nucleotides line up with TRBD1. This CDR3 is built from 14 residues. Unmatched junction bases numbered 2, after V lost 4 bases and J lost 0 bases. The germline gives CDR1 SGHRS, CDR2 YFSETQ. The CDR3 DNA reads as TGCGCCAGCAGCAGGACAGGGATGAACACTGAAGCTTTCTTT. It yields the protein CASSRTGMNTEAFF.

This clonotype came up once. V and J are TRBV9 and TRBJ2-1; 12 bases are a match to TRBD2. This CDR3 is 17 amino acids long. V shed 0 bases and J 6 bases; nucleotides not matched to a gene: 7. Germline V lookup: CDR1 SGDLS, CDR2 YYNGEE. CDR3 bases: TGTGCCAGCAGCGTAGCCTCTAGCGGGGGGGCGAGCAATGAGCAGTTCTTC. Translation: CASSVASSGGASNEQFF. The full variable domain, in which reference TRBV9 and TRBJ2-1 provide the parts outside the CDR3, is DSGVTQTPKHLITATGQRVTLRCSPRSGDLSVYWYQQSLDQGLQFLIQYYNGEERAKGNILERFSAQQFPDLHSELNLSSLELGDSALYFCASSVASSGGASNEQFFGPGTRLTVL.

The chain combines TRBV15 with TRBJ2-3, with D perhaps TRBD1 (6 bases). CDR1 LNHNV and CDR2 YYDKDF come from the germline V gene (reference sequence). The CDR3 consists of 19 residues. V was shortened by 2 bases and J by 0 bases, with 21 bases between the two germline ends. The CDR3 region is CATSRSLGQGSASTDTQYF. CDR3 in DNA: TGTGCCACCAGCAGATCCCTAGGGCAGGGGTCAGCTAGCACAGATACGCAGTATTTT.

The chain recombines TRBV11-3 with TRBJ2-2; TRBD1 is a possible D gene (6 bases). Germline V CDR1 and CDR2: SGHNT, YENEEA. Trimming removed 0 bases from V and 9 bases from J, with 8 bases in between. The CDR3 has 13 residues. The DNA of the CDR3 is TGTGCCAGCAGCTTAGAACAGGGCAGGGAGCTGTTTTTT. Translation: CASSLEQGRELFF.

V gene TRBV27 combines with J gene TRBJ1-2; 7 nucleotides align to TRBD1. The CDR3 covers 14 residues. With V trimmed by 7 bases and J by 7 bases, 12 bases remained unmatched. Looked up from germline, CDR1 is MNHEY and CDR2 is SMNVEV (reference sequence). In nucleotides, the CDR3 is TGTGCCAGCATTAAACATACAGGGGACAGTGGCTACACCTTC. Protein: CASIKHTGDSGYTF.

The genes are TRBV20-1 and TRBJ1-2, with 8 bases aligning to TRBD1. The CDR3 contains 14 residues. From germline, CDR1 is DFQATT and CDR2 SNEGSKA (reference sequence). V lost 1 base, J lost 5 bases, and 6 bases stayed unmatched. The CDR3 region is CSARGQGLEYGYTF. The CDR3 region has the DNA TGCAGTGCTAGAGGACAGGGGTTAGAGTATGGCTACACCTTC.

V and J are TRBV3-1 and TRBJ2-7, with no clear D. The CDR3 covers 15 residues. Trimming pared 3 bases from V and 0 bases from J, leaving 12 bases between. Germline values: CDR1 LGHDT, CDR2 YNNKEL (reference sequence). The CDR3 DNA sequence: TGTGCCAGCAGCCAGTTAGGTCCTCCCTCCTACGAGCAGTACTTC. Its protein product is CASSQLGPPSYEQYF.

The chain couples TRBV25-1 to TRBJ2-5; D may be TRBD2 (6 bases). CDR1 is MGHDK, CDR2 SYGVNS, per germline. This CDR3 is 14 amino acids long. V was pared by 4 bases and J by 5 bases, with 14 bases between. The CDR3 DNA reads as TGTGCCAGCAGTGCAGTGGGGGAGGTCGAGACCCAGTACTTC. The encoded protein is CASSAVGEVETQYF.

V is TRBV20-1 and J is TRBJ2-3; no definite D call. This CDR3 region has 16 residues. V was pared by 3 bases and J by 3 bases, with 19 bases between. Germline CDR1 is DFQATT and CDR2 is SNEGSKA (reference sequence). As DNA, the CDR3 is TGCAGTGCTAGCGGTCCCATAGCCCTTGGTACAGATACGCAGTATTTT. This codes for CSASGPIALGTDTQYF.

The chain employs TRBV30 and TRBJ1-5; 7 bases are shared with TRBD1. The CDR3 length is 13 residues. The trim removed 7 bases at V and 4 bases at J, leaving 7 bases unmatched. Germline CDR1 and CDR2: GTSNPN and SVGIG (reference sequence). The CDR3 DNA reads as TGTGCCTCGACAGGGCAACCAAATCAGCCCCAGCATTTT. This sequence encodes CASTGQPNQPQHF.

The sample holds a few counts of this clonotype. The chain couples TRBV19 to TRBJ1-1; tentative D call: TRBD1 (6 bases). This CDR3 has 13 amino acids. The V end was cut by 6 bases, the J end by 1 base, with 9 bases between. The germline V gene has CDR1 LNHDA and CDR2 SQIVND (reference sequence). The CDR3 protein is CASSPTGNTEAFF. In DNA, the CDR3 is TGTGCCAGTAGCCCGACAGGGAACACTGAAGCTTTCTTT.

CDR3 in amino acids: CASEEGRYSPLHF. The CDR3 DNA reads TGTGCCAGTGAAGAGGGGAGATATTCACCCCTCCACTTT. The chain has TRBV19 and TRBJ1-6, with TRBD1 as a possible D gene (5 bases). CDR3 length: 13 residues. V was clipped by 8 bases and J by 8 bases, with 13 bases between them. Germline CDR1 LNHDA, CDR2 SQIVND (reference sequence).

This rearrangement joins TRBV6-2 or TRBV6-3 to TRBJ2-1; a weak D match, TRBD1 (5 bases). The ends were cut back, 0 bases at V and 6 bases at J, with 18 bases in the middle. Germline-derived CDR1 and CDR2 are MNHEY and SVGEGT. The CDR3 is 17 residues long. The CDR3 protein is CASSYSVGRVVFNEQFF. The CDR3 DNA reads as TGTGCCAGCAGTTACTCGGTTGGCAGGGTGGTCTTCAATGAGCAGTTCTTC.

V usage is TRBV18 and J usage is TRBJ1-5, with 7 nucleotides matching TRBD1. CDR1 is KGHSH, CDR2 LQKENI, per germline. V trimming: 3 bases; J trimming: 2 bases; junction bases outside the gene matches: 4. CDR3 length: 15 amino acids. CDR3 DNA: TGTGCCAGCTCACCCGAGGGGACAGGCAATCAGCCCCAGCATTTT. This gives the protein CASSPEGTGNQPQHF.

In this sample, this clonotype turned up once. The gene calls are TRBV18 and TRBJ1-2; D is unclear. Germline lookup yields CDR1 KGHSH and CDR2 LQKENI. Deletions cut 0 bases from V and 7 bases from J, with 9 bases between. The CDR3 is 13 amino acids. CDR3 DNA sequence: TGTGCCAGCTCACCACCTGTCCGTCTTGGCTACACCTTC. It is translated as CASSPPVRLGYTF.

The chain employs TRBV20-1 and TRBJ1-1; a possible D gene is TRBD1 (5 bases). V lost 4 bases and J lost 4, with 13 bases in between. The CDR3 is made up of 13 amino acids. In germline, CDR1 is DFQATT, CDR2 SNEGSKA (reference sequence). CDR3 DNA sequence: TGCAGTGCTACGAACAGGTTATCCACTGAAGCTTTCTTT. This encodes CSATNRLSTEAFF.

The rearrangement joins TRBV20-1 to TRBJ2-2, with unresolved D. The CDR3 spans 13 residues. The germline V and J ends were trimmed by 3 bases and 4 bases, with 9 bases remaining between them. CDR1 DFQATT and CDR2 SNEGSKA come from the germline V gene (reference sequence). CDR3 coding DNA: TGCAGTGCTAGCTGGTCGGCCACCGGGGAGCTGTTTTTT. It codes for CSASWSATGELFF.

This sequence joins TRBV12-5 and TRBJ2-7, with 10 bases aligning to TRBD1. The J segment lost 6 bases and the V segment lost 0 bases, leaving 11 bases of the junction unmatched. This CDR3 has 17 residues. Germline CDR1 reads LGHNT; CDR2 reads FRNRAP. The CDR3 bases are TGTGCTAGTGGTTTGGTAGGGACAGGGGCGGTCCCCCTCGAGCAGTACTTC. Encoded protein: CASGLVGTGAVPLEQYF.

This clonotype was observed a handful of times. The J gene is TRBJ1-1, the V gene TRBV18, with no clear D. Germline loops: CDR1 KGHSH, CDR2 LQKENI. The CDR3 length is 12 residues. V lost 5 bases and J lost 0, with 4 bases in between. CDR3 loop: CASSTLNTEAFF. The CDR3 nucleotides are TGTGCCAGCTCAACCTTGAACACTGAAGCTTTCTTT.

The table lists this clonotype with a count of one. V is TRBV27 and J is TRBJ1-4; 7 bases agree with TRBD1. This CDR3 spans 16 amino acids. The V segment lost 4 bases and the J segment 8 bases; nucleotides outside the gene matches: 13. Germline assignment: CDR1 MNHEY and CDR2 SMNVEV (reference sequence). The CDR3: CASSSQRTGGREKLFF. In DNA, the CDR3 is TGTGCCAGCAGTTCCCAGCGGACAGGTGGACGCGAAAAACTGTTTTTT.

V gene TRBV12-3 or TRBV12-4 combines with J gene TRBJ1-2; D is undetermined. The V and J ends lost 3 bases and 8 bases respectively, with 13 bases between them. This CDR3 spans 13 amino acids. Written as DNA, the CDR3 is TGTGCCAGCAGTTTCGCGGGGTTCGGGGGCTACACCTTC. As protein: CASSFAGFGGYTF.

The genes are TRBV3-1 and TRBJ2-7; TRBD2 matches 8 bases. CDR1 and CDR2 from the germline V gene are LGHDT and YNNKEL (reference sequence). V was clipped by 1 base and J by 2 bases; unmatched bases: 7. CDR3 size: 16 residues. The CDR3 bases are TGTGCCAGCAGCCAAGTCGGGGCGGGGGGCCCCTACGAGCAGTACTTC. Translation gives CASSQVGAGGPYEQYF.

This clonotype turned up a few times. The CDR3 sequence is CASSSGQGTGGYTF. The DNA for the CDR3 is TGTGCCAGCAGCTCTGGACAGGGGACTGGGGGCTACACCTTC. The J gene is TRBJ1-2, the V gene TRBV11-3; 9 positions agree with TRBD1. The CDR3 totals 14 residues. The germline CDR1 and CDR2 sequences are SGHNT and YENEEA. J gave up 8 bases and V 4 bases, and 8 bases lay outside the gene matches.

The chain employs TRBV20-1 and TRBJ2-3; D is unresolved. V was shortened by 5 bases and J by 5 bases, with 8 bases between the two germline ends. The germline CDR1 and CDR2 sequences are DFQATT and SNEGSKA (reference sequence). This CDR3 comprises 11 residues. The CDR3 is CSAALGDTQYF. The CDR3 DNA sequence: TGCAGTGCTGCCTTGGGAGATACGCAGTATTTT.

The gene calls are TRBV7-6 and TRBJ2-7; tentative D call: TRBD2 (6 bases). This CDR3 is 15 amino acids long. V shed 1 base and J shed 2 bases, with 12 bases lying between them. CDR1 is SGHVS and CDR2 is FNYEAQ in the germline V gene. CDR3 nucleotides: TGTGCCAGCAGCTTAGATTCCGGCGGGACCTACGAGCAGTACTTC. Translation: CASSLDSGGTYEQYF.

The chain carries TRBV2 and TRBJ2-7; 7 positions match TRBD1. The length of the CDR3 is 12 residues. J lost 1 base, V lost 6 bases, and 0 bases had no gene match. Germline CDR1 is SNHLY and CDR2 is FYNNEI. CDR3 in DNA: TGTGCCAGCAGGGACAGGTCCTACGAGCAGTACTTC. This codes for CASRDRSYEQYF.

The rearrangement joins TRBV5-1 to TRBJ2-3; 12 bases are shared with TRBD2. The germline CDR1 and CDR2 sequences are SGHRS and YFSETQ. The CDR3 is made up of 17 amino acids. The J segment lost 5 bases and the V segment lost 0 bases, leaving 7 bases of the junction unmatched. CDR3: CASSLDLAGGPLDTQYF. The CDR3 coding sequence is TGCGCCAGCAGCTTGGATCTAGCGGGGGGGCCGTTAGATACGCAGTATTTT.

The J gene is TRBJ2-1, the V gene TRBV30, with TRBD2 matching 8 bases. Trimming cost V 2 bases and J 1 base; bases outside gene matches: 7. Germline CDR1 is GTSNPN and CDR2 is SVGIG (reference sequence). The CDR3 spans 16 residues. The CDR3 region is CAWSLLAGGSYNEQFF. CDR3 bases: TGTGCCTGGAGTTTACTGGCGGGGGGTTCCTACAATGAGCAGTTCTTC.

CDR3 bases: TGTGCCAGCTCACCTATGAGGGGTAAAAACATTCAGTACTTC. It specifies CASSPMRGKNIQYF. The chain links TRBV18 to TRBJ2-4, with D possibly called TRBD1 or TRBD2 (5 bases each). Trimming shortened V by 3 bases and J by 4 bases, and 10 bases separated the two germline ends. The germline gives CDR1 KGHSH, CDR2 LQKENI. The CDR3 is 14 amino acids. The whole variable domain, filled in from reference TRBV18 and TRBJ2-4, reads NAGVMQNPRHLVRRRGQEARLRCSPMKGHSHVYWYRQLPEEGLKFMVYLQKENIIDESGMPKERFSAEFPKEGPSILRIQQVVRGDSAAYFCASSPMRGKNIQYFGAGTRLSVL.